Presented here are 23 T cell receptor beta chains from one specimen sequenced in a study of OX40 agonist ivuxolimab in advanced cancers. Clones were read by immunoSEQ multiplex PCR, and TCRdb kept only the in-frame ones, dropping some. This sample yields about 64,000 clones, of which about 83% are seen a single time; approximately 0.8% belongs to the top ten. Sequencing was performed on CD4+ or CD8+ T cells sorted from blood, taken in a trial of the OX40 agonist ivuxolimab. Receptors originate from an adult with an advanced solid tumor such as melanoma, head and neck, liver or kidney cancer.

V is TRBV5-8 and J is TRBJ2-5; 7 nucleotides match TRBD2. V was pared by 5 bases and J by 1 base, with 11 bases of the junction left unmatched. The CDR3 contains 16 residues. The germline CDR1 and CDR2 sequences are SGHTS and YDEGEE. For the CDR3, the DNA is TGTGCCAGCAGACTACTGGGAGGGGAATCCCAAGAGACCCAGTACTTC. This codes for CASRLLGGESQETQYF.

The chain joins TRBV15 to TRBJ1-1; unclear D gene. Germline CDR1 and CDR2: LNHNV and YYDKDF (reference sequence). Deletions cut 0 bases from V and 5 bases from J, with 16 bases between. The CDR3 sequence is 16 residues long. The CDR3 spells CATSRDLGKRITEAFF. The CDR3 coding sequence is TGTGCCACCAGCAGAGACCTCGGCAAACGGATTACTGAAGCTTTCTTT.

The V call is TRBV18, the J call TRBJ1-5; D gene ambiguous. Germline loops: CDR1 KGHSH, CDR2 LQKENI. V was pared by 6 bases and J by 4 bases, with 10 bases between. The CDR3 is made up of 13 amino acids. The CDR3 sequence: CASSRGANQPQHF. The CDR3 bases are TGTGCCAGCTCCCGGGGAGCAAATCAGCCCCAGCATTTT.

The CDR3 nucleotides read TGCGCCAGCAGCTTGGATGGGAGTGGGGTGCAGTTCTTC. Translating it yields CASSLDGSGVQFF. The chain employs TRBV5-1 and TRBJ2-1, with D possibly being TRBD2 (5 bases). The CDR3 sequence is 13 residues long. Germline V gene data show CDR1 as SGHRS and CDR2 as YFSETQ. V was pared by 0 bases and J by 12 bases, with 13 bases between.

V and J are TRBV6-5 and TRBJ2-1; D unresolved. Germline CDR1 is MNHEY and CDR2 is SVGAGI. V lost 6 bases, J lost 0 bases, and 12 bases lay in between. This CDR3 contains 15 residues. This CDR3 reads CASSPTGFSYNEQFF. The CDR3 nucleotides read TGTGCCAGCAGCCCGACTGGTTTCTCCTACAATGAGCAGTTCTTC.

The rearrangement links TRBV23-1 to TRBJ2-7; 15 bases fit TRBD2. TRBV23-1 is annotated as an ORF whose role is uncertain. The V segment lost 8 bases and the J segment 4 bases; nucleotides outside the gene matches: 9. This CDR3 is 16 amino acids long. Here the CDR3 DNA reads TGCGCCAGCCGTCCGGGACTAGCGGGAGGTCGGTACGAGCAGTACTTC. Its translation: CASRPGLAGGRYEQYF.

The genes are TRBV7-3 and TRBJ2-2; 14 bases match TRBD2. Germline V gene data show CDR1 as SGHTA and CDR2 as FQGTGA. V trimming: 5 bases; J trimming: 1 base; junction bases outside the gene matches: 9. CDR3 length equals 19 residues. CDR3 sequence reads: CASSPYRGTSGRNTGELFF. CDR3 bases: TGTGCCAGCAGCCCCTACCGCGGGACTAGCGGGAGGAACACCGGGGAGCTGTTTTTT.

The V call is TRBV30, the J call TRBJ1-1; TRBD1 might be the D (5 bases). The CDR3 has 13 residues. V dropped 2 bases and J dropped 2 bases, with 9 bases sitting between them. Germline CDR1 GTSNPN, CDR2 SVGIG (reference sequence). This CDR3 is CAWSTDSNTEAFF. DNA for the CDR3: TGTGCCTGGAGTACCGACAGCAACACTGAAGCTTTCTTT.

CDR3 nucleotides: TGCAGCGTGAGCCGACAGGGTGGTGGAAACACCATATATTTT. Protein: CSVSRQGGGNTIYF. The J gene is TRBJ1-3, the V gene TRBV29-1; 7 bases are a match to TRBD1. Trimming at V came to 6 bases and at J to 3 bases, leaving 8 bases not matched to a gene. The germline V gene has CDR1 SQVTM and CDR2 ANQGSEA. This CDR3 comprises 14 residues.

This chain connects TRBV27 to TRBJ1-3; tentatively, D is TRBD1 (5 bases). CDR1 is MNHEY, CDR2 SMNVEV, per germline (reference sequence). The CDR3 is 14 amino acids. The germline V and J ends were trimmed by 6 bases and 3 bases, with 12 bases remaining between them. CDR3 DNA sequence: TGTGCCAGCAGGGGGGAGGGGATTGGAAACACCATATATTTT. Translating it yields CASRGEGIGNTIYF.

In nucleotides, the CDR3 is TGTGCCTGGAGGCCCGGATTAGCCAAAAACATTCAGTACTTC. Translated: CAWRPGLAKNIQYF. The chain recombines TRBV30 with TRBJ2-4, with D unclear. The V end lost 3 bases, the J end lost 0 bases, and 9 bases lay between the germline ends. CDR3 size: 14 residues. Germline CDR1 GTSNPN, CDR2 SVGIG (reference sequence).

The chain couples TRBV10-3 to TRBJ1-1; D ambiguous. The CDR3 loop spans 13 amino acids. In germline, CDR1 is ENHRY, CDR2 SYGVKD. V was shortened by 7 bases and J by 0 bases, with 9 bases between the two germline ends. Written as DNA, the CDR3 is TGTGCCATCAAAGGCAGTATGAACACTGAAGCTTTCTTT. Translating gives CAIKGSMNTEAFF.

The chain's CDR3 is CASSFRGLNYNEQFF. In DNA, the CDR3 is TGTGCCAGCAGCTTCAGGGGGCTTAACTACAATGAGCAGTTCTTC. The V gene is TRBV5-6, the J gene TRBJ2-1; 8 bases map to TRBD1. The CDR3 contains 15 residues. Germline V gene lookup returns CDR1 SGHDT and CDR2 YYEEEE. The ends lost 2 bases at V and 3 bases at J; junction bases unmatched: 4.

This chain joins TRBV6-6 and TRBJ2-7, with D unresolved. Germline loops: CDR1 MNHNY, CDR2 SVGAGI (reference sequence). The CDR3 totals 13 residues. The V end was cut by 2 bases, the J end by 7 bases, with 12 bases between. The CDR3 DNA sequence: TGTGCCAGCAGTTACCAAGGGCCGTGGGAGCAGTACTTC. Protein product: CASSYQGPWEQYF.

The chain carries TRBV6-5 and TRBJ1-4; D not resolved. The CDR3 has 15 residues. V was cut by 7 bases and J by 3 bases, with 15 bases left in between. Germline-derived CDR1 and CDR2 are MNHEY and SVGAGI. The CDR3 DNA sequence: TGTGCCAGCAAATCACGGGGTGTGGCTAATGAAAAACTGTTTTTT. Its translation is CASKSRGVANEKLFF.

The CDR3 loop reads CASSFRTESSYEQYF. The DNA for the CDR3 is TGTGCCAGCAGCTTTCGGACAGAGAGCTCCTACGAGCAGTACTTC. The V and J genes are TRBV7-9 and TRBJ2-7, with TRBD1 as a possible D gene (6 bases). Trimming cost V 3 bases and J 0 bases, with 12 bases left between them. This CDR3 contains 15 residues. CDR1 and CDR2 from the germline V gene are SEHNR and FQNEAQ (reference sequence).

This sequence joins TRBV28 and TRBJ1-2, with D perhaps TRBD1 (5 bases). Per the germline V gene, CDR1 is MDHEN and CDR2 is SYDVKM. V was clipped by 7 bases and J by 6 bases, with 12 bases between them. The CDR3 loop spans 12 amino acids. The CDR3 DNA sequence: TGTGCCAGCACATTCGGGGGGAATGGCTACACCTTC. Its translation: CASTFGGNGYTF.

The chain combines TRBV19 with TRBJ1-2; D is unresolved. V lost 6 bases to trimming and J lost 2 bases, with 10 bases between them. Germline CDR1 and CDR2: LNHDA and SQIVND (reference sequence). The CDR3 covers 13 residues. The chain's CDR3 is CASRSSGNYGYTF. CDR3 nucleotide sequence: TGTGCCAGTAGATCCTCGGGGAACTATGGCTACACCTTC.

The chain links TRBV19 to TRBJ1-5; D gene ambiguous. Germline values: CDR1 LNHDA, CDR2 SQIVND (reference sequence). The CDR3 covers 18 residues. V lost 6 bases and J lost 0, with 21 bases in between. This CDR3 reads CASSPGMAHPISNQPQHF. The CDR3 DNA reads TGTGCCAGTAGCCCGGGTATGGCCCACCCCATTAGCAATCAGCCCCAGCATTTT.

Written as DNA, the CDR3 is TGTGCCAGCAGTGAAGGAGGGGGGGTGTATCAGCCCCAGCATTTT. Amino acid sequence: CASSEGGGVYQPQHF. This chain links TRBV6-1 with TRBJ1-5; D may be TRBD1 (6 bases). Germline CDR1 and CDR2: MNHNS and SASEGT. V was pared by 1 base and J by 5 bases, with 12 bases between. CDR3 length equals 15 residues.

V gene TRBV7-2 combines with J gene TRBJ2-6; D gene uncertain. V was shortened by 1 base and J by 0 bases, with 10 bases between the two germline ends. The CDR3 runs 17 residues. CDR1 is SGHTA and CDR2 is FQGNSA in the germline V gene. CDR3 sequence reads: CASSLGIGHSGANVLTF. In DNA form, the CDR3 reads TGTGCCAGCAGCTTAGGCATCGGCCACTCTGGGGCCAACGTCCTGACTTTC. Full variable domain (outside the CDR3, taken from reference TRBV7-2 and TRBJ2-6): GAGVSQSPSNKVTEKGKDVELRCDPISGHTALYWYRQSLGQGLEFLIYFQGNSAPDKSGLPSDRFSAERTGGSVSTLTIQRTQQEDSAVYLCASSLGIGHSGANVLTFGAGSRLTVL.

This chain connects TRBV7-9 to TRBJ2-2; 9 bases align to TRBD1. CDR1 is SEHNR, CDR2 FQNEAQ, per germline (reference sequence). The CDR3 has 15 amino acids. V was clipped by 5 bases and J by 7 bases; unmatched bases: 8. CDR3 region: CASSPIGTGSGELFF. CDR3 in DNA: TGTGCCAGCAGCCCGATTGGGACAGGGAGCGGGGAGCTGTTTTTT.

The chain links TRBV5-1 to TRBJ2-3; 7 bases fit TRBD1. CDR3 length: 17 residues. Germline values: CDR1 SGHRS, CDR2 YFSETQ. V lost 0 bases to trimming and J lost 0 bases; unmatched junction nucleotides: 7. DNA for the CDR3: TGCGCCAGCAGCTTGGTCAAGGGGGCTGTGAGCACAGATACGCAGTATTTT. Translating it yields CASSLVKGAVSTDTQYF.